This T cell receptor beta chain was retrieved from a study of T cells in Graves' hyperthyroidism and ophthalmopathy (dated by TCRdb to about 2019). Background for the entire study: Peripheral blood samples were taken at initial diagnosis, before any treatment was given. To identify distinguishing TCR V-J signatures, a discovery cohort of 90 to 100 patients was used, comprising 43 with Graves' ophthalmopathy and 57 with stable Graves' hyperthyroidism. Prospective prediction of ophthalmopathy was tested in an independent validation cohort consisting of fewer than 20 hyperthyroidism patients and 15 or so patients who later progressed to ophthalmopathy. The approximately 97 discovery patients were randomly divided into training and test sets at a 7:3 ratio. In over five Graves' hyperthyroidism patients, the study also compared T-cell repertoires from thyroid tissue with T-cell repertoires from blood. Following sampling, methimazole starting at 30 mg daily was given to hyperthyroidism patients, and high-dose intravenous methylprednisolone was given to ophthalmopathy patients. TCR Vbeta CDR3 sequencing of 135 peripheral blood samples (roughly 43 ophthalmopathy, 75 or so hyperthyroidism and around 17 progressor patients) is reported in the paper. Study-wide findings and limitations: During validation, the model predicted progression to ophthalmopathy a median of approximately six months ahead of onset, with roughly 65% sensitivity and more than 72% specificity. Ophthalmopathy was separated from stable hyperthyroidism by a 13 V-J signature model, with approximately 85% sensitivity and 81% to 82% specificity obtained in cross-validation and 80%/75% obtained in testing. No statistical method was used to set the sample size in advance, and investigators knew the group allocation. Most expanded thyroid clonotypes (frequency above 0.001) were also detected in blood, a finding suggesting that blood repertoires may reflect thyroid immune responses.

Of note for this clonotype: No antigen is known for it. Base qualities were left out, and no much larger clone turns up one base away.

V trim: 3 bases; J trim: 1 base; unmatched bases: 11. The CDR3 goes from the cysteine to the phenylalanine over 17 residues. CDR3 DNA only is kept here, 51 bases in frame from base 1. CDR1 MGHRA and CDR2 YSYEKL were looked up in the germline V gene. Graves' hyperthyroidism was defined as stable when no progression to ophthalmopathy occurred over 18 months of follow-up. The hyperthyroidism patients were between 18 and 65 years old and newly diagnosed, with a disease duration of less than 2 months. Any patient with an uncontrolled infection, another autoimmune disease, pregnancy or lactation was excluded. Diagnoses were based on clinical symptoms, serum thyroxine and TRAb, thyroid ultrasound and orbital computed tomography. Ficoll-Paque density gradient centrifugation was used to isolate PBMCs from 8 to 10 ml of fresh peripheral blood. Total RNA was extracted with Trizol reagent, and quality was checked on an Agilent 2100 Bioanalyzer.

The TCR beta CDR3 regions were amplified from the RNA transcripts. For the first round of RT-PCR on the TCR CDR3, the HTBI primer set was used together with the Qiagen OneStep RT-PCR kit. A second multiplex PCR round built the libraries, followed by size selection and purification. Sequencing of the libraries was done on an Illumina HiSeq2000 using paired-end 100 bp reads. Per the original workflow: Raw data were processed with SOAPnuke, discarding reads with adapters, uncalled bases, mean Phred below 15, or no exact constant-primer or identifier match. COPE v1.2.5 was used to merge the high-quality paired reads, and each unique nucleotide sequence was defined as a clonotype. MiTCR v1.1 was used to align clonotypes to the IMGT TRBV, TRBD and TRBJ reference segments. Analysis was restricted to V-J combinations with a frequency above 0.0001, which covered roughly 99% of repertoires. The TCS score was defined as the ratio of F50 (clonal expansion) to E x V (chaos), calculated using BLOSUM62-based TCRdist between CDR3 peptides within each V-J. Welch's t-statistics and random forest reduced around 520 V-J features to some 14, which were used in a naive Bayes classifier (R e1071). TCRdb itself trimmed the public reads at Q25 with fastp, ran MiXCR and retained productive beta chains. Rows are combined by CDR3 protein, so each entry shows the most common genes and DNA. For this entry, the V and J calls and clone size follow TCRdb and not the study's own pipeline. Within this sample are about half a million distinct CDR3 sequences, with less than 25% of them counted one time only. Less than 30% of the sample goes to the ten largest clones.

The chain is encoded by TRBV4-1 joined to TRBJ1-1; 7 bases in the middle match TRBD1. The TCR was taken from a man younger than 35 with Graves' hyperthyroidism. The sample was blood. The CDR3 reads CASSQRPRGQQNTEAFF. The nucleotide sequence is TGCGCCAGCAGCCAGAGGCCCAGGGGACAGCAGAACACTGAAGCTTTCTTT.